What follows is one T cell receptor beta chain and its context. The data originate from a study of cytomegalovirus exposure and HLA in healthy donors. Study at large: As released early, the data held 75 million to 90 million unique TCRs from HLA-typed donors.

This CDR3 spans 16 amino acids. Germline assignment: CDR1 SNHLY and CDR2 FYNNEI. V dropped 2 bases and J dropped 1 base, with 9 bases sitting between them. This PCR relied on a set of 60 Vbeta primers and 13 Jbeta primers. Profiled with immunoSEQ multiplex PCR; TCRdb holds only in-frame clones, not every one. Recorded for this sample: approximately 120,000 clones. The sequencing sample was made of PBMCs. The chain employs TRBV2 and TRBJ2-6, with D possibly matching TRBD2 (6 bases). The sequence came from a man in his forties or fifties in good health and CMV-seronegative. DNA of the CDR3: TGTGCCAGCAGTGAAACCGGGAGATCTGGGGCCAACGTCCTGACTTTC. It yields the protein CASSETGRSGANVLTF. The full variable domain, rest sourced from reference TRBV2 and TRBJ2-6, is EPEVTQTPSHQVTQMGQEVILRCVPISNHLYFYWYRQILGQKVEFLVSFYNNEISEKSEIFDDQFSVERPDGSNFTLKIRSTKLEDSAMYFCASSETGRSGANVLTFGAGSRLTVL.